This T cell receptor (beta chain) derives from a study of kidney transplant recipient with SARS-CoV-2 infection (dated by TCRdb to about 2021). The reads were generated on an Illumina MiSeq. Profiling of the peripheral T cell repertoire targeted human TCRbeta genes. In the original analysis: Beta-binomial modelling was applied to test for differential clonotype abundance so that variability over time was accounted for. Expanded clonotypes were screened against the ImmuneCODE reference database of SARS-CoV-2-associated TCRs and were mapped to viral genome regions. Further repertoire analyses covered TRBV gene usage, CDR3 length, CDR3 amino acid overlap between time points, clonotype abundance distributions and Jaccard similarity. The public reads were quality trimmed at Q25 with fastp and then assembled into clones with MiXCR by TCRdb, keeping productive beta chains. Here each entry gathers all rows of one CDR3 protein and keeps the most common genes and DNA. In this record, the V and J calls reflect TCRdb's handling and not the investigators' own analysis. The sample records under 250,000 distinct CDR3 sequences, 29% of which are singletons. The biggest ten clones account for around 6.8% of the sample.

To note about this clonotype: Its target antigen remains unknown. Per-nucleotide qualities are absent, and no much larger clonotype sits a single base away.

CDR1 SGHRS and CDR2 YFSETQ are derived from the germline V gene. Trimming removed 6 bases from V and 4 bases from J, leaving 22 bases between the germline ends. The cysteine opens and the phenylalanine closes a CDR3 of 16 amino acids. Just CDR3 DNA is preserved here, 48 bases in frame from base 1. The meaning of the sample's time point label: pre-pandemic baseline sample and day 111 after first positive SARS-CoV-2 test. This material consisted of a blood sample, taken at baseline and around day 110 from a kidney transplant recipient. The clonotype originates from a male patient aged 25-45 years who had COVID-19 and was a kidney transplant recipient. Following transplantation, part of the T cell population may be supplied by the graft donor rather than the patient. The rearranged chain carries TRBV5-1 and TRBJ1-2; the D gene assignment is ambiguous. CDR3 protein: CASNVKPVRKTYGYTF. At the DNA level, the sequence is TGCGCCAGCAATGTTAAACCGGTTCGAAAGACCTATGGCTACACCTTC.